Reported below is one T cell receptor beta chain. The repertoire was sequenced with immunoSEQ multiplex PCR; TCRdb's copy has only in-frame clones and lacks some. Among fewer than 600,000 clones listed, around 89% were seen once. The sample is drawn from a study of Ad26.COV2.S vaccination and SARS-CoV-2 variants. The wider study: The Ad26.COV2.S arm of the COV1001 trial was where the donor was placed.

The J segment lost 6 bases and the V segment lost 4 bases, leaving 7 bases of the junction unmatched. CDR3 length: 16 residues. Germline V gene sequence: CDR1 KGHSY, CDR2 FQNENV. The treatment was: some 20 received Ad26.COV2.S at low or high dose, single or two shots; roughly five received placebo; per-sample allocation not given. Day 63 after the first vaccine or placebo injection was the time point for sampling. The receptor's source is a person aged 18-65 years who received the Ad26.COV2.S COVID-19 vaccine or a placebo. The V call is TRBV16, the J call TRBJ2-2, with 11 nucleotides matching TRBD2. The material sequenced was peripheral blood, taken in a trial of Ad26.COV2.S vaccine versus placebo. CDR3 bases: TGTGCCAGCAGCCTCACTAGCGGGAGTTTTGCCGGGGAGCTGTTTTTT. Amino acid sequence: CASSLTSGSFAGELFF.